This T cell receptor beta chain appears in the sequencing data of a study of blood T cell repertoires in COVID-19. V lost 0 bases, J lost 7 bases, and 14 bases lay in between. Germline-derived CDR1 and CDR2 are LGHDT and YNNKEL (reference sequence). The CDR3 covers 15 residues. Using immunoSEQ multiplex PCR, the repertoire was profiled, and TCRdb retains in-frame clones only, with some absent. The repertoire has around 200,000 clones, around 84% of them found once; the top ten carry 2.7%. Material: peripheral blood. The gene calls are TRBV3-1 (or the pseudogene TRBV3-2) and TRBJ2-3; D is ambiguous. The receptor was derived from a middle-aged man with active or convalescent COVID-19. CDR3 amino acids: CASSQESWYENTQYF. The CDR3 DNA is TGTGCCAGCAGCCAAGAGTCATGGTATGAGAATACGCAGTATTTT.